Below are 14 T cell receptor beta chains sequenced from a single sample in a study of type 1 regulatory T cells (dated by TCRdb to about 2021). The data were produced on an Illumina MiSeq. TCRdb redid the processing of the public reads, applying fastp at Q25 and MiXCR, and retained in-frame beta chains. Merged by CDR3 protein, the rows form single entries marked with the most common genes and DNA. The sample table contains tens of thousands of distinct CDR3 sequences; only one count was recorded for over 40% of them. The ten most abundant clones make up under 5% of the sample. For these TCRs, the target antigens are not known. The sample consisted of cultured T cells, either the whole culture or a sorted T cell fraction (not recorded which). These receptors were taken from a human donor in good health.

This chain uses TRBV10-3 with TRBJ1-5, with 9 bases matching TRBD1. The junction had 6 bases not matched to a gene; V was cut back by 6 bases and J by 9 bases. CDR1 is ENHRY, CDR2 SYGVKD, per germline. There are 13 residues in the CDR3. CDR3 loop: CAISQTGGRPQHF. The CDR3 DNA follows: TGTGCCATCAGCCAGACAGGGGGAAGGCCCCAGCATTTT.

This clonotype has a handful of counts. The gene calls are TRBV20-1 and TRBJ2-3; a weak D match, TRBD1 (5 bases). With 2 bases removed from V and 6 bases from J, the gap between germline ends came to 15 bases. This CDR3 spans 14 amino acids. Germline assignment: CDR1 DFQATT and CDR2 SNEGSKA (reference sequence). CDR3 loop: CSARRQGAGDTQYF. Written as DNA, the CDR3 is TGCAGTGCTAGAAGGCAGGGCGCCGGGGATACGCAGTATTTT.

The CDR3 spells CASSEGLAGGYEQYF. The CDR3 coding sequence is TGTGCCAGCAGTGAGGGACTAGCGGGGGGTTACGAGCAGTACTTC. The rearrangement links TRBV2 to TRBJ2-7; 15 bases fit TRBD2. The V gene's germline CDR1 is SNHLY and CDR2 FYNNEI. J was trimmed by 4 bases and V by 3 bases; bases with no gene match: 1. The CDR3 runs to 15 residues.

The chain has TRBV6-5 and TRBJ1-2; possible D gene TRBD1, 5 bases. The germline gives CDR1 MNHEY, CDR2 SVGAGI. Trimming removed 6 bases from V and 6 bases from J, with 11 bases in between. This CDR3 spans 12 amino acids. CDR3 residues: CASRGTHHGYTF. The CDR3 coding sequence is TGTGCCAGCAGAGGGACTCATCATGGCTACACCTTC.

This chain connects TRBV30 to TRBJ1-2; D is unresolved. The CDR3 extends over 15 amino acids. The germline gives CDR1 GTSNPN, CDR2 SVGIG (reference sequence). V was clipped by 3 bases and J by 3 bases, with 17 bases between them. The CDR3 loop is CAWRGIGGRYYGYTF. The CDR3 DNA reads as TGTGCCTGGAGGGGGATTGGCGGGAGATACTATGGCTACACCTTC.

The chain uses TRBV5-1 and TRBJ2-7, with TRBD2 matching over 8 bases. The CDR3 spans 16 residues. V gave up 1 base and J gave up 3 bases; unmatched junction bases: 9. Germline V gene sequence: CDR1 SGHRS, CDR2 YFSETQ. CDR3 amino acids: CASSLRPVAGGYEQYF. CDR3 in DNA: TGCGCCAGCAGCTTGCGGCCGGTGGCGGGGGGCTACGAGCAGTACTTC.

The rearrangement joins TRBV5-1 to TRBJ1-2; TRBD1 matches at 9 bases. V was clipped by 4 bases and J by 4 bases; unmatched bases: 5. There are 14 residues in the CDR3. Germline CDR1 and CDR2: SGHRS and YFSETQ. CDR3 DNA sequence: TGCGCCAGCAGCCCGGACAGGGGCGGCTATGGCTACACCTTC. It specifies CASSPDRGGYGYTF.

V gene TRBV30 combines with J gene TRBJ1-2; 9 bases align to TRBD1. Germline loops: CDR1 GTSNPN, CDR2 SVGIG (reference sequence). The CDR3 spans 13 residues. The V and J ends lost 3 bases and 8 bases, in that order; junction bases with no gene match: 7. CDR3 DNA sequence: TGTGCCTGGAGCGAGGACAGGGGTCGCGGCTACACCTTC. It translates to CAWSEDRGRGYTF.

J is TRBJ1-2 and V is TRBV6-6, with 8 positions matching TRBD1. Trimming at V came to 6 bases and at J to 0 bases, leaving 3 bases not matched to a gene. CDR1 and CDR2 from the germline V gene are MNHNY and SVGAGI (reference sequence). This CDR3 contains 14 residues. DNA for the CDR3: TGTGCCAGCAGCAGGACAGGGTCTAACTATGGCTACACCTTC. Residues: CASSRTGSNYGYTF.

This chain joins TRBV4-3 and TRBJ2-7; 9 bases align to TRBD2. Germline CDR1 and CDR2: LGHNA and YSLEER. CDR3 length: 20 amino acids. J lost 0 bases, V lost 4 bases, and 19 bases had no gene match. The CDR3 DNA sequence: TGCGCCAGCAGCCCCCTTCCGGCGGTAGCGGGGGCCCCCAACTCCTACGAGCAGTACTTC. Protein sequence: CASSPLPAVAGAPNSYEQYF.

The V and J genes are TRBV4-2 and TRBJ2-3; a weak D match, TRBD2 (5 bases). The germline CDR1 and CDR2 sequences are LGHNA and YNFKEQ. The CDR3 has 18 amino acids. With 1 base removed from V and 0 bases from J, the gap between germline ends came to 17 bases. CDR3 DNA sequence: TGTGCCAGCAGCCAAGGAACGGGGAGAACCTTTAGCACAGATACGCAGTATTTT. It is translated as CASSQGTGRTFSTDTQYF.

V is TRBV2 and J is TRBJ1-5; a weak D match, TRBD1 (6 bases). In germline, CDR1 is SNHLY, CDR2 FYNNEI. This CDR3 contains 18 residues. V was clipped by 6 bases and J by 5 bases, with 26 bases between them. In DNA form, the CDR3 reads TGTGCCAGCAGCCGAATGGGGTGGACAGTGGCGGACTATCAGCCCCAGCATTTT. As protein: CASSRMGWTVADYQPQHF.

This clonotype was picked up a small number of times. The chain carries TRBV2 and TRBJ2-3, with TRBD1 matching 10 bases. In germline, CDR1 is SNHLY, CDR2 FYNNEI. The ends lost 8 bases at V and 0 bases at J; junction bases unmatched: 5. The CDR3 covers 15 residues. The CDR3 coding sequence is TGTGCCAGCGGATGGGACAGGGGAAGCACAGATACGCAGTATTTT. It specifies CASGWDRGSTDTQYF. Looking up the rest from reference TRBV2 and TRBJ2-3 gives the full variable domain: EPEVTQTPSHQVTQMGQEVILRCVPISNHLYFYWYRQILGQKVEFLVSFYNNEISEKSEIFDDQFSVERPDGSNFTLKIRSTKLEDSAMYFCASGWDRGSTDTQYFGPGTRLTVL.

The chain has TRBV20-1 and TRBJ1-4; 7 bases match TRBD1. J was trimmed by 8 bases and V by 4 bases; bases with no gene match: 4. CDR3 length: 12 residues. Per the germline V gene, CDR1 is DFQATT and CDR2 is SNEGSKA (reference sequence). The CDR3 region has the DNA TGCAGTGCTACCGGGACAGCAGAAAAACTGTTTTTT. Translated: CSATGTAEKLFF.